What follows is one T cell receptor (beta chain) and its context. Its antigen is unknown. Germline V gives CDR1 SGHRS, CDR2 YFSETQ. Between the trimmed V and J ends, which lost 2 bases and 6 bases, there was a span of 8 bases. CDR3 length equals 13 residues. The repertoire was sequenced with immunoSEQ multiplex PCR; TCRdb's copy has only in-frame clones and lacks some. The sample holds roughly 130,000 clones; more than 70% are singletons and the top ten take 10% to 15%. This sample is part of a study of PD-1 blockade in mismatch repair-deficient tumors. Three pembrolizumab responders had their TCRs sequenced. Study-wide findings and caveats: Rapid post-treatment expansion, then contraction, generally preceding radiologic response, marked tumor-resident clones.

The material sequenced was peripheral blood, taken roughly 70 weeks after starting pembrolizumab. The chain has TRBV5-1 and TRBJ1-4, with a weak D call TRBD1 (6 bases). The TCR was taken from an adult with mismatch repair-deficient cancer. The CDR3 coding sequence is TGCGCCAGCAGCTTTGGACAGTATGAAAAACTGTTTTTT. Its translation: CASSFGQYEKLFF.